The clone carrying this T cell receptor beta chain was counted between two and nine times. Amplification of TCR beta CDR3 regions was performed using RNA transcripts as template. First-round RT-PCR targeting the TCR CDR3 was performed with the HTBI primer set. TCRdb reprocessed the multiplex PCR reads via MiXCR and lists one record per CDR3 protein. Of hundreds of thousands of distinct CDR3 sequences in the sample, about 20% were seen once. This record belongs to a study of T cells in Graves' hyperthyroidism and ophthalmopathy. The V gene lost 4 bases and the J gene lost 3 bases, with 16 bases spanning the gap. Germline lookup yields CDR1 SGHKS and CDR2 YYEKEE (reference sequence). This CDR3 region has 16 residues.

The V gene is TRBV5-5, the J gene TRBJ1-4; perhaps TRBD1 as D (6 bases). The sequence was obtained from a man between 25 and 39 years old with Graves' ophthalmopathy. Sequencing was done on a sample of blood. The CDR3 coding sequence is TGTGCCAGCAGCGTAATAAAACAGGGATCTAATGAAAAACTGTTTTTT. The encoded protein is CASSVIKQGSNEKLFF.